These T cell receptor beta chains were read from a single sample in a study of PD-1 blockade in classical Hodgkin lymphoma. TCRdb's table, derived via immunoSEQ multiplex PCR, lists solely in-frame clones and lacks some. The sample carries some 93,000 clones, around 80% recorded once. The sequencing here drew on peripheral blood mononuclear cells (PBMCs), taken before the fourth cycle of nivolumab. All receptors come from a human donor with classical Hodgkin lymphoma. Both conserved end residues are part of each CDR3. The D gene is left open where the match is weak. Rows may omit the clone size; those that give it use once, few, many or a size class.

clone_size: .
v_call: TRBV11-3
j_call: TRBJ1-1
d_call: .
cdr3_nt: TGTGCCAGCAGCTTAGTGGGGAACACTGAAGCTTTCTTT
cdr3_aa: CASSLVGNTEAFF

clone_size: .
v_call: TRBV18
j_call: TRBJ2-7
d_call: .
cdr3_nt: TGTGCCAGCTCACCGGCAATCCACCAGCCGTCTTACGAGCAGTACTTC
cdr3_aa: CASSPAIHQPSYEQYF

clone_size: .
v_call: TRBV4-2
j_call: TRBJ1-5
d_call: TRBD1
cdr3_nt: TGTGCCAGCAGCCAAACAGGGGCTGGCAATCAGCCCCAGCATTTT
cdr3_aa: CASSQTGAGNQPQHF

clone_size: .
v_call: TRBV7-9
j_call: TRBJ1-5
d_call: .
cdr3_nt: TGTGCCAGCAGCTTAACTAATCAGCCCCAGCATTTT
cdr3_aa: CASSLTNQPQHF

clone_size: .
v_call: TRBV19
j_call: TRBJ2-4
d_call: TRBD2
cdr3_nt: TGTGCCAGTAGTTCTAGTAGGGCTAGCGGGAGGGTAGCCAAAAACATTCAGTACTTC
cdr3_aa: CASSSSRASGRVAKNIQYF

clone_size: .
v_call: TRBV19
j_call: TRBJ1-2
d_call: TRBD1
cdr3_nt: TGTGCCAGTAGTCAGACAGGGGAGCGGGGCTACACCTTC
cdr3_aa: CASSQTGERGYTF

clone_size: .
v_call: TRBV7-6
j_call: TRBJ2-7
d_call: .
cdr3_nt: TGTGCCAGCAGCGTTAGGGCAAACGAGCAGTACTTC
cdr3_aa: CASSVRANEQYF

clone_size: .
v_call: TRBV7-9
j_call: TRBJ2-3
d_call: TRBD2
cdr3_nt: TGTGCCAGCAGCTTAGGTAGCGGGAGAGGCACAGATACGCAGTATTTT
cdr3_aa: CASSLGSGRGTDTQYF

clone_size: .
v_call: TRBV9
j_call: TRBJ2-3
d_call: TRBD1
cdr3_nt: TGTGCCAGTAACGGACAGGGTAGCACAGATACGCAGTATTTT
cdr3_aa: CASNGQGSTDTQYF

clone_size: .
v_call: TRBV12-5
j_call: TRBJ1-1
d_call: .
cdr3_nt: TGTGCTAGTGGTTGGACGGGACACTTAAACACTGAAGCTTTCTTT
cdr3_aa: CASGWTGHLNTEAFF

clone_size: .
v_call: TRBV6-6
j_call: TRBJ2-1
d_call: .
cdr3_nt: TGTGCCAGCAGTTACTCCGTGGGAAGGAATGAGCAGTTCTTC
cdr3_aa: CASSYSVGRNEQFF

clone_size: few
v_call: TRBV6-5
j_call: TRBJ1-1
d_call: .
cdr3_nt: TGTGCCAGCACCAAATCCGGGACGTTTGAAGCTTTCTTT
cdr3_aa: CASTKSGTFEAFF

clone_size: .
v_call: TRBV7-2
j_call: TRBJ2-2
d_call: TRBD2
cdr3_nt: TGTGCCAGCAGCTTCCGGCTAGCGGGTGGGACCGGGGAGCTGTTTTTT
cdr3_aa: CASSFRLAGGTGELFF

clone_size: .
v_call: TRBV25-1
j_call: TRBJ2-5
d_call: TRBD1
cdr3_nt: TGTGCCAGCAGTGAGACAGGGGGCATGAAGACCCAGTACTTC
cdr3_aa: CASSETGGMKTQYF

clone_size: .
v_call: TRBV6-5
j_call: TRBJ1-2
d_call: .
cdr3_nt: TGTGCCATAGAAGTCGGTAAGGAGGATGGCTACACCTTC
cdr3_aa: CAIEVGKEDGYTF

clone_size: .
v_call: TRBV7-2
j_call: TRBJ1-6
d_call: TRBD1
cdr3_nt: TGTGCCAGCAAACCAGGGGGGTCTGGATCACCCCTCCACTTT
cdr3_aa: CASKPGGSGSPLHF

clone_size: .
v_call: TRBV5-1
j_call: TRBJ2-7
d_call: .
cdr3_nt: TGCGCCAGCAGCTCTGGGAGCAGGGTTGACGAGCAGTACTTC
cdr3_aa: CASSSGSRVDEQYF

clone_size: .
v_call: TRBV30
j_call: TRBJ1-2
d_call: .
cdr3_nt: TGTGCCTGGAGTGTGGGGGGTGGCCGCGGCTACACCTTC
cdr3_aa: CAWSVGGGRGYTF

clone_size: few
v_call: TRBV6-5
j_call: TRBJ2-1
d_call: .
cdr3_nt: TGTGCCAGCAGTTTCAGCGGAGACTACAATGAGCAGTTCTTC
cdr3_aa: CASSFSGDYNEQFF

clone_size: many
v_call: TRBV6-5
j_call: TRBJ2-1
d_call: TRBD2
cdr3_nt: TGTGCCAGCCTAGGTAGGGAGGGCCATAATGAGCAGTTCTTC
cdr3_aa: CASLGREGHNEQFF

clone_size: few
v_call: TRBV7-7
j_call: TRBJ2-2
d_call: .
cdr3_nt: TGTGCTAGCAGCCGCGACCGGGGCATAAACACCGGGGAGCTGTTTTTT
cdr3_aa: CASSRDRGINTGELFF

clone_size: .
v_call: TRBV6-1
j_call: TRBJ1-1
d_call: .
cdr3_nt: TGTGCCAGCAGTGAAAACGAAGGGCTTATGAACACTGAAGCTTTCTTT
cdr3_aa: CASSENEGLMNTEAFF

clone_size: few
v_call: TRBV5-1
j_call: TRBJ1-5
d_call: TRBD1
cdr3_nt: TGCGCCAGCAGCCCCGACAGGGACCAGCCCCAGCATTTT
cdr3_aa: CASSPDRDQPQHF

clone_size: .
v_call: TRBV7-9
j_call: TRBJ2-5
d_call: .
cdr3_nt: TGTGCCAGCAGCTATGAGCGGTGGGGCGGAGAGACCCAGTACTTC
cdr3_aa: CASSYERWGGETQYF

clone_size: .
v_call: TRBV7-8
j_call: TRBJ1-3
d_call: .
cdr3_nt: TGTGCCAGCAGGACAATCGGGGTTATAGGAAACACCATATATTTT
cdr3_aa: CASRTIGVIGNTIYF

clone_size: .
v_call: TRBV28
j_call: TRBJ1-4
d_call: .
cdr3_nt: TGTGCCAGCAGCTTGACAGGTCTGAGGGAAAAACTGTTTTTT
cdr3_aa: CASSLTGLREKLFF

clone_size: .
v_call: TRBV6-6
j_call: TRBJ2-7
d_call: .
cdr3_nt: TGTGCCAGCAGTTACTTTGGGGACTCCTACGAGCAGTACTTC
cdr3_aa: CASSYFGDSYEQYF

clone_size: .
v_call: TRBV5-6
j_call: TRBJ2-1
d_call: .
cdr3_nt: TGTGCCAGCAGCTTGTCTGCGGCAGGGGCCTACAATGAGCAGTTCTTC
cdr3_aa: CASSLSAAGAYNEQFF

clone_size: .
v_call: TRBV23-1
j_call: TRBJ2-7
d_call: .
cdr3_nt: TGCGCCAGCAGTCAATCCCCCTGGCAGTCCGGCTCCTACGAGCAGTACTTC
cdr3_aa: CASSQSPWQSGSYEQYF

clone_size: .
v_call: TRBV5-4
j_call: TRBJ1-6
d_call: .
cdr3_nt: TGTGCCAGCAGCTTGGACCAGGGAAATTCACCCCTCCACTTT
cdr3_aa: CASSLDQGNSPLHF

clone_size: .
v_call: TRBV6-5
j_call: TRBJ1-1
d_call: .
cdr3_nt: TGTGCCAGCAGTTACGGAGGACAGCTGAAAGCTTTCTTT
cdr3_aa: CASSYGGQLKAFF

clone_size: .
v_call: TRBV28
j_call: TRBJ2-7
d_call: .
cdr3_nt: TGTGCCAGCAGTTCCATCTACGAGCAGTACTTC
cdr3_aa: CASSSIYEQYF

clone_size: .
v_call: TRBV7-2
j_call: TRBJ1-5
d_call: .
cdr3_nt: TGTGCCAGCAGCCCTCAGGGATGGGGCAATCAGCCCCAGCATTTT
cdr3_aa: CASSPQGWGNQPQHF